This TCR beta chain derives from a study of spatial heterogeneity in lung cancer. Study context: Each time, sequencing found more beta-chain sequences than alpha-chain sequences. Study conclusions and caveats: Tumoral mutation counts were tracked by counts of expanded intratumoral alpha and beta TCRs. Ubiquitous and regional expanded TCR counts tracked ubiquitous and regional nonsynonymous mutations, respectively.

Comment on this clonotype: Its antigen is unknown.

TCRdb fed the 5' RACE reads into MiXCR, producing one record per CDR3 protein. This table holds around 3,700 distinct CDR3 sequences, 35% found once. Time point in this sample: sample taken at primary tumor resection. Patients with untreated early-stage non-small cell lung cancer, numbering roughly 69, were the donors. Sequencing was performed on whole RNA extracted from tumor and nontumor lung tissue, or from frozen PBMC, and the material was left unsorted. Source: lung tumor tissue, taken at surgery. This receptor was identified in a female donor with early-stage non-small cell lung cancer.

The CDR3 nucleotides read TGTGCCAGTAGTAGCCTAGCGGGAGTAAATACGCAGTATTTT. It translates to CASSSLAGVNTQYF. The chain combines TRBV19 with TRBJ2-3; 10 positions match TRBD2. The germline gives CDR1 LNHDA, CDR2 SQIVND (reference sequence). V trimming: 4 bases; J trimming: 7 bases; junction bases outside the gene matches: 5. The CDR3 contains 14 residues.